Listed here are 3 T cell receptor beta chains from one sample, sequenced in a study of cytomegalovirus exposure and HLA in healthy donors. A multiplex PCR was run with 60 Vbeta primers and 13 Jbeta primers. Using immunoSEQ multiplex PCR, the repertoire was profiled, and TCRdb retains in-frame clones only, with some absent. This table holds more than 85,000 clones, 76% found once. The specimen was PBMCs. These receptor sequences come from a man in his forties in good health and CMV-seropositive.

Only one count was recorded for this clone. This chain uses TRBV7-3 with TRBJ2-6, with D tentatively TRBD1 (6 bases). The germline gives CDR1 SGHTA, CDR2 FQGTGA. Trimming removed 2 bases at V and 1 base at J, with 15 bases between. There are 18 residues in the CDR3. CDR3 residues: CASSLVAGVLSGANVLTF. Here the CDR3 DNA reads TGTGCCAGCAGCTTAGTTGCAGGGGTCTTGTCTGGGGCCAACGTCCTGACTTTC.

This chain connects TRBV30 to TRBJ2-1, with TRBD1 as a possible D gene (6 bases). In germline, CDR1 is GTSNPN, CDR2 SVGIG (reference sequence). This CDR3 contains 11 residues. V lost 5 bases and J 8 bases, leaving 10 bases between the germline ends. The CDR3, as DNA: TGTGCCTGGGGTAAGGGGGATGAGCAGTTCTTC. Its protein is CAWGKGDEQFF.

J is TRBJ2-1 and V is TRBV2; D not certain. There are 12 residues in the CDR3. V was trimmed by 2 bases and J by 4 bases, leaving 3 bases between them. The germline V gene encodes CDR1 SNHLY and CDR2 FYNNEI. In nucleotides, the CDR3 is TGTGCCAGCAGTGAACGTTACAATGAGCAGTTCTTC. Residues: CASSERYNEQFF.